The sequence of this T cell receptor (beta chain) was determined in a study of T-cell memory formation after mild COVID-19. Turning to the study itself: TCR clusters were largely donor specific.

TCRdb analysed the 5' RACE reads with MiXCR anew, one entry per CDR3 protein. The data show about 420,000 distinct CDR3 sequences, with about 22% seen just once and around 14% held by the top ten. Study observations and caveats: CD4+ contracting clones lay mainly in CM and EM, CD8+ ones in EMRA. Researchers found some responding clones in pre-infection memory, a sign that cross-reactive memory joined.

This CDR3 spans 14 amino acids. Germline CDR1 and CDR2: LGHDT and YNNKEL (reference sequence). With V trimmed by 8 bases and J by 5 bases, 4 bases remained unmatched. A few counts support this clonotype. Its target is not known. Material: PBMCs or a T cell subset sorted from them (not recorded which). This receptor was taken from an adult woman who had mild COVID-19 (a few samples of this study predate the infection). Cell type and time point are not known. The V call is TRBV3-1, the J call TRBJ2-5; 14 bases align to TRBD2. CDR3 sequence reads: CASGTSGSRETQYF. In DNA form, the CDR3 reads TGTGCCAGCGGGACTAGCGGGAGTCGGGAGACCCAGTACTTC.